This T cell receptor (beta chain) was obtained from a study of CXCR3-negative and CXCR3-positive naive CD8 T cells. The TRB libraries of cDNA were built by UMI-labeled 5' RACE. TCRdb reprocessed the 5' RACE reads and keeps a single row for each CDR3 protein, giving no DNA. This sample's clone table lists more than 7,000 distinct CDR3 sequences. Sequencing was done on a sample of naive CXCR3- CD8+ T cells from blood. As for subset: CD45RO-CCR7+CD27+CD95- naive CD8+ T cells lacking CXCR3 (TNR3-). The sequence was obtained from a human donor in good health. Some clones in this sample may be carry-over from other donors' samples.

The CDR3 is CASSSHPGLVNHEQYF. The chain couples TRBV11-2 to TRBJ2-7; TCRdb gives TRBD2 as the D gene, but with no DNA this cannot be confirmed. The CDR3 runs to 16 residues. Germline V gene sequence: CDR1 SGHAT, CDR2 FQNNGV.